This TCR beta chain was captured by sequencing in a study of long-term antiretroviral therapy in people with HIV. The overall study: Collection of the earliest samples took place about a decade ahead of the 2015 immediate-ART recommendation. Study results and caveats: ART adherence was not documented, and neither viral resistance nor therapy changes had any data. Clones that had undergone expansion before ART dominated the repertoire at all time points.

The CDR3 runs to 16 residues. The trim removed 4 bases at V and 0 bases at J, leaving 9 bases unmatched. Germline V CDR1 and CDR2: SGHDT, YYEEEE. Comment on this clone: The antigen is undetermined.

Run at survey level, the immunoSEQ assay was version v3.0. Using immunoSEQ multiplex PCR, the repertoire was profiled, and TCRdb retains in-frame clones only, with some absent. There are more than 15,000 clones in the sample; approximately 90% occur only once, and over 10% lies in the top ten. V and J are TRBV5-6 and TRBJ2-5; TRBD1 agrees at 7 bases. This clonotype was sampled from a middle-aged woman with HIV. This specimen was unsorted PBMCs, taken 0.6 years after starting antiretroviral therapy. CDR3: CASSLLDRLYQETQYF. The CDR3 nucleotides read TGTGCCAGCAGCCTTTTGGACAGGCTGTACCAAGAGACCCAGTACTTC.